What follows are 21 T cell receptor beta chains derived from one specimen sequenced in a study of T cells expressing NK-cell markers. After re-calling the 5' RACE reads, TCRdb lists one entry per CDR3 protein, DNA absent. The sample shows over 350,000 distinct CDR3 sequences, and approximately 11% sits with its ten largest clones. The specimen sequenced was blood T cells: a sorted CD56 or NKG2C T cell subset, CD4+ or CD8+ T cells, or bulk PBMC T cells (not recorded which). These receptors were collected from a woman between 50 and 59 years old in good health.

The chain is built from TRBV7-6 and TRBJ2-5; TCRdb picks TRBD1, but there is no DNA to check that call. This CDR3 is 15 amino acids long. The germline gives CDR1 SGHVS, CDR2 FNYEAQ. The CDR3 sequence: CASSRGGGGEETQYF.

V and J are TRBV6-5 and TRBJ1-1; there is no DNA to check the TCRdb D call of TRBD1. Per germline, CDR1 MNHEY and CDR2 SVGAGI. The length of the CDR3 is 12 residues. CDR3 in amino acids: CASSGDGGRAFF.

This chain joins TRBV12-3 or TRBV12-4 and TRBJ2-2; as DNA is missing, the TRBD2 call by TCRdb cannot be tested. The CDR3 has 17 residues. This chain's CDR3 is CASSHQTSGRPTGELFF.

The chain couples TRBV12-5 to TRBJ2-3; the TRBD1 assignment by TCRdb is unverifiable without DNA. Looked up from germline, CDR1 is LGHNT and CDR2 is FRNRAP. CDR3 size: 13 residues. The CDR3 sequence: CASGLAVPDTQYF.

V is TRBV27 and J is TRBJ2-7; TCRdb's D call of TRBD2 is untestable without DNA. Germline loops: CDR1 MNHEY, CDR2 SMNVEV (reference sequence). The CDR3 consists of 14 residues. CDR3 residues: CASSLSRGEGEQYF.

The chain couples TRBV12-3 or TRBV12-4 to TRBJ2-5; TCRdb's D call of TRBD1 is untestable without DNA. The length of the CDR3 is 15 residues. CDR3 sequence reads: CASRTRTAFQETQYF.

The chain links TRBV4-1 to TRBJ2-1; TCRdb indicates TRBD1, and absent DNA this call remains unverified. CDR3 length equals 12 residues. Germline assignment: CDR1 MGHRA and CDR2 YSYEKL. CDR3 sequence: CASSPTGTAQFF.

The CDR3 is CASSSLPRGDEQFF. V and J are TRBV6-2 or TRBV6-3 and TRBJ2-1; without DNA, the TCRdb call of TRBD1 cannot be checked. Germline V gives CDR1 MNHEY, CDR2 SVGEGT. The CDR3 spans 14 residues.

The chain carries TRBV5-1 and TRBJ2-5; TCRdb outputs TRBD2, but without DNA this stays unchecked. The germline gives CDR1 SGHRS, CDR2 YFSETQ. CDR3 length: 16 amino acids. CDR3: CASSLATLPGRETQYF.

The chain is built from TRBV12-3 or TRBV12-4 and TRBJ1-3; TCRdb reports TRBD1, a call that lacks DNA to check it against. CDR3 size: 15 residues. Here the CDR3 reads CASSLMGAPGNTIYF.

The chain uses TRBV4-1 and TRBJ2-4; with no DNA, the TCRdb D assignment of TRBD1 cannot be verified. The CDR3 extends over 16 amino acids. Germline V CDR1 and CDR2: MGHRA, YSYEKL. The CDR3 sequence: CASTPVGQGHKNIQYF.

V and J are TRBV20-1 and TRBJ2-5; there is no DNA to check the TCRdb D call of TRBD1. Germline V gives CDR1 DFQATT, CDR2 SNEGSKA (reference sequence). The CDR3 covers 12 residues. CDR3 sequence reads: CSATLKRETQYF.

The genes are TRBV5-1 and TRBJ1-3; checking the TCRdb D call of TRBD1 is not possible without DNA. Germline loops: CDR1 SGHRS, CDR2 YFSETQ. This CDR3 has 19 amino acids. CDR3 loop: CASSLAPTGTGGRGNTIYF.

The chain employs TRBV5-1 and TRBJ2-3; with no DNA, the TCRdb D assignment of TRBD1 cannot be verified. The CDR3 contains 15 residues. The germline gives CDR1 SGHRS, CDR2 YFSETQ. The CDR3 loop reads CASNEETHPADTQYF.

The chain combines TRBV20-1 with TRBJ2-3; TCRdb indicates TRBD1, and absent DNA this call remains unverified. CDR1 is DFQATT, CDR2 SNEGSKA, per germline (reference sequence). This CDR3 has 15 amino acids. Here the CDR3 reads CSASLSTGGTDTQYF.

The CDR3 reads CASSLVAGYDSF. The chain couples TRBV12-3 or TRBV12-4 to TRBJ1-3. CDR3 length equals 12 residues.

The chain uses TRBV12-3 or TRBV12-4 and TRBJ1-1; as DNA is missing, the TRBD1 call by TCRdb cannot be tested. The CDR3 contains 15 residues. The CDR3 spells CASSLVRGPGTEAFF.

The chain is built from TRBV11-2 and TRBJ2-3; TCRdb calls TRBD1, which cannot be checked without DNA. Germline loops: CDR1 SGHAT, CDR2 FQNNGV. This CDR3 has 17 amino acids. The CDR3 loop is CASSPRPKDYSTDTQYF.

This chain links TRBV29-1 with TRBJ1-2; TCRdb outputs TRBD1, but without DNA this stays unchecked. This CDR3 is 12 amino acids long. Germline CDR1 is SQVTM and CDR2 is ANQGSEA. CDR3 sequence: CSAKQGSHGYTF. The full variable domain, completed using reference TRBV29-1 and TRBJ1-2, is SAVISQKPSRDICQRGTSLTIQCQVDSQVTMMFWYRQQPGQSLTLIATANQGSEATYESGFVIDKFPISRPNLTFSTLTVSNMSPEDSSIYLCSAKQGSHGYTFGSGTRLTVV.

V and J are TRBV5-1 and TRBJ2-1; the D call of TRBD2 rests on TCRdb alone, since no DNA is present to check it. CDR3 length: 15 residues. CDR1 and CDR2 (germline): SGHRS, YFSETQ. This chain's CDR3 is CASSLDGLGTNEQFF. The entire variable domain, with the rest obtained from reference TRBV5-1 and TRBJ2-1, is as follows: KAGVTQTPRYLIKTRGQQVTLSCSPISGHRSVSWYQQTPGQGLQFLFEYFSETQRNKGNFPGRFSGRQFSNSRSEMNVSTLELGDSALYLCASSLDGLGTNEQFFGPGTRLTVL.

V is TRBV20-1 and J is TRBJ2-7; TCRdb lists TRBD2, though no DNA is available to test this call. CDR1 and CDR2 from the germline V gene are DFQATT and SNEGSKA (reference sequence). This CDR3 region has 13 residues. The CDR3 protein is CSANDYPSYEQYF.